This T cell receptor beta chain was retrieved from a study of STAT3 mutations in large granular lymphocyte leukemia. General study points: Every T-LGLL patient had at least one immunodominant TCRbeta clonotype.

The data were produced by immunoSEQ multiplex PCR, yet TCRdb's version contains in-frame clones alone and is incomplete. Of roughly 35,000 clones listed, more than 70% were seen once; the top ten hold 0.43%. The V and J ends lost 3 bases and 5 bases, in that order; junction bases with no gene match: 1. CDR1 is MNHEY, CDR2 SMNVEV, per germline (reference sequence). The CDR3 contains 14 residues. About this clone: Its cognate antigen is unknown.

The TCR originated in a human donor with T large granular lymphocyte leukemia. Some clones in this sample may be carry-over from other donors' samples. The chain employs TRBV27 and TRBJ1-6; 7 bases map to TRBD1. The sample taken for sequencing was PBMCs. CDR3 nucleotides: TGTGCCAGCAGTTTTCAGGGGGATAATTCACCCCTCCACTTT. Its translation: CASSFQGDNSPLHF.